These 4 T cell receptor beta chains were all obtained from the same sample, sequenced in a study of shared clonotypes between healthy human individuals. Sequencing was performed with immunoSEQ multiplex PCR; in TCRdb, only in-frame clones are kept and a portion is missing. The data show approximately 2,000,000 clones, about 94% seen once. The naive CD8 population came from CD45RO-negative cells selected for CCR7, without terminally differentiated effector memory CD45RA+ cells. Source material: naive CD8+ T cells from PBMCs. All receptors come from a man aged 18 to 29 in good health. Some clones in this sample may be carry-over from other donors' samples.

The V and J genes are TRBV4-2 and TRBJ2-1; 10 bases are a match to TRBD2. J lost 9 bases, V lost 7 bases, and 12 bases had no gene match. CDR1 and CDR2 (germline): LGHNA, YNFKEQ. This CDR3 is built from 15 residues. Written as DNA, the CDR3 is TGTGCCAGCACCCCGGGGCTAGCGGGAGCGGGTGAGCAGTTCTTC. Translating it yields CASTPGLAGAGEQFF.

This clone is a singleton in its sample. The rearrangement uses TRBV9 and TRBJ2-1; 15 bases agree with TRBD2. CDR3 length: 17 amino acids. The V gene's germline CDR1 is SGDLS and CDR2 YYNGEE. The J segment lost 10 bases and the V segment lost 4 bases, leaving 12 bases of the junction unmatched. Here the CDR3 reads CASSPGLAGGPTLEQFF. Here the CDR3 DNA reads TGTGCCAGCAGCCCCGGACTAGCGGGAGGGCCGACTCTCGAGCAGTTCTTC.

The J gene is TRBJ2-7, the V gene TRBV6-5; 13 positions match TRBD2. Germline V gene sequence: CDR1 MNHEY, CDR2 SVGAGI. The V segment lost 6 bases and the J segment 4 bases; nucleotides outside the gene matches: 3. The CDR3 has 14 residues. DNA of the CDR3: TGTGCCAGCAGGGAGACTAGCGGGGGGTACGAGCAGTACTTC. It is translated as CASRETSGGYEQYF.

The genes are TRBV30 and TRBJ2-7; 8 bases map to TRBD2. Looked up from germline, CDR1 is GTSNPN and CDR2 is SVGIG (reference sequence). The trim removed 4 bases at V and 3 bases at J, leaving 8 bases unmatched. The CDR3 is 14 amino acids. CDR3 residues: CAWTPRGGSYEQYF. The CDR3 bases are TGTGCCTGGACTCCACGGGGGGGGAGCTACGAGCAGTACTTC.